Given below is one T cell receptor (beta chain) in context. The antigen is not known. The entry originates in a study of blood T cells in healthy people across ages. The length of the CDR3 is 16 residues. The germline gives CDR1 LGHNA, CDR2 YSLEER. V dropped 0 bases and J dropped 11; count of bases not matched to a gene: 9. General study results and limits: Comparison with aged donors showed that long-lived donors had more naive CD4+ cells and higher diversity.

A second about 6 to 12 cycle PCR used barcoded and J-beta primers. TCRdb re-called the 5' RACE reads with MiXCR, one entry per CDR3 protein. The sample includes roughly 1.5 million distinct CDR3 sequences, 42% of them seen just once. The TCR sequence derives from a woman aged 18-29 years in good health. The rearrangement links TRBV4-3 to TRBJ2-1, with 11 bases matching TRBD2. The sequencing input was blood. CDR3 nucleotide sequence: TGCGCCAGCAGCCAAGATCGATTAGCGGGGGGGGATAAGCAGTTCTTC. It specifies CASSQDRLAGGDKQFF.